The 20 T cell receptor beta chains presented below share a single source sample, sequenced in a study of shared clonotypes between healthy human individuals (dated by TCRdb to 2020 to 2021). Library creation used the immunoSEQ multiplex PCR assay. TCRdb took over this immuneACCESS table, retaining in-frame rearrangements with V and J assigned. Such tables are incomplete; in checked studies, under half of the missing clones stem from an unresolved V gene, and the remainder is unexplained. The sample table records about 500,000 clones; roughly three quarters of these occur just once. The top ten constitute about 12% of the sample. Sequenced: PBMCs. These receptors all come from a woman in her forties in good health. Some clones in this sample may be carry-over from other donors' samples.

This chain links TRBV4-2 with TRBJ1-2; D perhaps matches TRBD1 (6 bases). The CDR3 has 16 amino acids. V dropped 4 bases and J dropped 8 bases, with 23 bases sitting between them. Germline CDR1 is LGHNA and CDR2 is YNFKEQ. The CDR3 region is CASSLSPSGGADGYTF. The CDR3 DNA follows: TGTGCCAGCAGCCTATCGCCTAGTGGGGGCGCGGACGGCTACACCTTC.

This clone occurred once. J is TRBJ1-5 and V is TRBV27; D perhaps matches TRBD1 (5 bases). The CDR3 has 16 residues. V was clipped by 6 bases and J by 2 bases, with 17 bases between them. The germline gives CDR1 MNHEY, CDR2 SMNVEV (reference sequence). This chain's CDR3 is CASRPSGVGGNQPQHF. CDR3 nucleotides: TGTGCCAGCAGACCTTCGGGGGTAGGTGGCAATCAGCCCCAGCATTTT.

A remark on this clone: One base separates it from a far larger clone, so it is likely a read error. The chain couples TRBV11-1 to TRBJ2-5; possibly TRBD1 or TRBD2 for D (6 bases each). CDR3 size: 15 residues. The germline CDR1 and CDR2 sequences are SGHAT and FQDESV (reference sequence). DNA of the CDR3: TGTGCCAGCAGCTTAGGCCCGGGGGCCCAAGGGACCCAGTACTTC. Protein product: CASSLGPGAQGTQYF.

A note on this clone: It may be a read error: a sequence one base away is much more abundant. The chain recombines TRBV2 with TRBJ1-1, with D unclear. Germline CDR1 is SNHLY and CDR2 is FYNNEI. The CDR3 contains 14 residues. This CDR3 reads CASRLGRQNTGAFF. DNA of the CDR3: TGTGCCAGCAGATTAGGACGGCAGAACACTGGAGCTTTCTTT.

The chain is built from TRBV6-7 and TRBJ1-5; D is perhaps TRBD1 (6 bases). TRBV6-7 is flagged as an ORF with uncertain function. This CDR3 is 20 amino acids long. Trimming removed 2 bases from V and 2 bases from J, with 25 bases in between. DNA for the CDR3: TGTGCCAGCAGTTACAGGGGTACGCCGGGACAAATACGAGGCAATCAGCCCCAGCATTTT. It translates to CASSYRGTPGQIRGNQPQHF.

This clone has just a few counts. The chain employs TRBV30 and TRBJ1-2; tentatively, D is TRBD1 (6 bases). V lost 4 bases and J 8 bases, leaving 17 bases between the germline ends. Per the germline V gene, CDR1 is GTSNPN and CDR2 is SVGIG (reference sequence). The CDR3 runs to 13 residues. Written as DNA, the CDR3 is TGTGCCTGGAAGAGTTCAGGGGTGCGCGGCTACACCTTC. Its protein is CAWKSSGVRGYTF.

This clone was recorded a few times. V gene TRBV29-1 combines with J gene TRBJ2-2; 9 nucleotides match TRBD1. V lost 1 base, J lost 8 bases, and 11 bases stayed unmatched. Per germline, CDR1 SQVTM and CDR2 ANQGSEA. The CDR3 loop spans 16 amino acids. DNA of the CDR3: TGCAGCGTTGAAGGAAGTTACAGGGGGCGTGCAGGGGAGCTGTTTTTT. The encoded protein is CSVEGSYRGRAGELFF.

The DNA of the CDR3 is TGCGCCAGCAGCTTGGAGGGACTAGCGGGAGTTGATGAGCAGTACTTC. Translated: CASSLEGLAGVDEQYF. The V gene is TRBV5-1, the J gene TRBJ2-7; 14 nucleotides agree with TRBD2. Losses at the gene ends were 0 bases for V and 7 bases for J; bases not matched to a gene: 6. The CDR3 is 16 residues long. Germline V lookup: CDR1 SGHRS, CDR2 YFSETQ.

The chain combines TRBV19 with TRBJ2-7; unclear D gene. The CDR3 is made up of 13 amino acids. CDR1 is LNHDA, CDR2 SQIVND, per germline (reference sequence). Trimming left V 9 bases short and J 2 bases short, with 14 bases between. CDR3 amino acids: CASSRESPYEQYF. In DNA form, the CDR3 reads TGTGCCAGCAGTCGAGAGTCCCCCTACGAGCAGTACTTC.

The chain recombines TRBV4-2 with TRBJ2-7; D remains ambiguous. Trimming left V 3 bases short and J 3 bases short, with 12 bases between. Per the germline V gene, CDR1 is LGHNA and CDR2 is YNFKEQ. This CDR3 spans 14 amino acids. CDR3 bases: TGTGCCAGCAGCCAGCTCCCCTTAGGCTACGAGCAGTACTTC. Its protein product is CASSQLPLGYEQYF.

The chain uses TRBV27 and TRBJ1-2; tentatively, D is TRBD1 (6 bases). This CDR3 is 15 amino acids long. CDR1 is MNHEY, CDR2 SMNVEV, per germline (reference sequence). Trimming pared 1 base from V and 8 bases from J, leaving 17 bases between. The CDR3 sequence is CASSLWGRGERGYTF. The CDR3 region has the DNA TGTGCCAGCAGTTTATGGGGCAGGGGAGAGCGGGGCTACACCTTC.

The sample holds many counts of this clone. The chain uses TRBV6-5 and TRBJ2-1; 8 bases are a match to TRBD2. V gave up 6 bases and J gave up 2 bases; unmatched junction bases: 3. CDR3 size: 14 residues. Germline CDR1 MNHEY, CDR2 SVGAGI. CDR3 amino acids: CASRFSGTYNEQFF. In DNA form, the CDR3 reads TGTGCCAGCAGATTTAGCGGGACCTACAATGAGCAGTTCTTC.

About this clone itself: A read error likely explains this, since a far larger clone differs by one base. The same CDR3 arises from other DNA sequences in this sample as well. The chain's CDR3 is CASSLPHPSDGYTF. As DNA, the CDR3 is TGTGCCAGCAGCCTACCTCATCCCAGCGATGGCTACACCTTC. This chain links TRBV7-9 with TRBJ1-2; D not certain. CDR3 length equals 14 residues. With 5 bases removed from V and 6 bases from J, the gap between germline ends came to 16 bases. The germline V gene has CDR1 SEHNR and CDR2 FQNEAQ (reference sequence).

V gene TRBV18 combines with J gene TRBJ2-3; D might be TRBD2 (5 bases). Germline loops: CDR1 KGHSH, CDR2 LQKENI. There are 14 residues in the CDR3. The V end lost 3 bases, the J end lost 2 bases, and 9 bases lay between the germline ends. CDR3 in DNA: TGTGCCAGCTCACCCAGGACTGACACAGATACGCAGTATTTT. Its translation is CASSPRTDTDTQYF.

The chain carries TRBV30 and TRBJ2-2; D is ambiguous. V was cut by 3 bases and J by 4 bases, with 6 bases left in between. The CDR3 is 12 amino acids. The germline gives CDR1 GTSNPN, CDR2 SVGIG (reference sequence). The CDR3 DNA sequence: TGTGCCTGGAGAAGAATCACCGGGGAGCTGTTTTTT. Translated: CAWRRITGELFF.

Details on this clone: The sample holds other DNA sequences that translate to the same CDR3. The J gene is TRBJ2-7, the V gene TRBV30, with 7 bases identical to TRBD1. The CDR3 covers 15 residues. Per the germline V gene, CDR1 is GTSNPN and CDR2 is SVGIG (reference sequence). V lost 5 bases and J lost 9; bases outside the gene matches: 19. The chain's CDR3 is CAWDKQGTPEFGQYF. The CDR3 DNA follows: TGTGCCTGGGACAAACAGGGGACGCCGGAGTTTGGGCAGTACTTC. The full variable domain, its missing parts supplied by reference TRBV30 and TRBJ2-7, is SQTIHQWPATLVQPVGSPLSLECTVEGTSNPNLYWYRQAAGRGLQLLFYSVGIGQISSEVPQNLSASRPQDRQFILSSKKLLLSDSGFYLCAWDKQGTPEFGQYFGPGTRLTVT.

The chain uses TRBV18 and TRBJ2-7; 7 nucleotides agree with TRBD1. The CDR3 consists of 14 residues. The junction had 6 bases not matched to a gene; V was cut back by 6 bases and J by 1 base. The germline gives CDR1 KGHSH, CDR2 LQKENI. CDR3 nucleotide sequence: TGTGCCAGCTCTCACCGGGACAGTTCCTACGAGCAGTACTTC. Translated, it gives CASSHRDSSYEQYF.

The V call is TRBV5-6, the J call TRBJ1-2, with 8 bases matching TRBD1. The J segment lost 6 bases and the V segment lost 4 bases, leaving 17 bases of the junction unmatched. The germline CDR1 and CDR2 sequences are SGHDT and YYEEEE. The CDR3 has 17 residues. Written as DNA, the CDR3 is TGTGCCAGCAGCCAAACGGACAGGGAAGGGGCGGGAGATGGCTACACCTTC. Translated, it gives CASSQTDREGAGDGYTF.

The rearrangement links TRBV15 to TRBJ2-3; TRBD2 is a possible D gene (5 bases). V shed 0 bases and J shed 0 bases, with 13 bases lying between them. Germline CDR1 is LNHNV and CDR2 is YYDKDF (reference sequence). This CDR3 is 17 amino acids long. CDR3 residues: CATSRDVGVTSTDTQYF. The CDR3 nucleotides are TGTGCCACCAGCAGAGATGTGGGAGTGACAAGCACAGATACGCAGTATTTT. The full variable domain, its missing parts supplied by reference TRBV15 and TRBJ2-3, is DAMVIQNPRYQVTQFGKPVTLSCSQTLNHNVMYWYQQKSSQAPKLLFHYYDKDFNNEADTPDNFQSRRPNTSFCFLDIRSPGLGDTAMYLCATSRDVGVTSTDTQYFGPGTRLTVL.

The chain employs TRBV7-9 and TRBJ2-1; TRBD2 matches 11 bases. V was clipped by 3 bases and J by 7 bases; unmatched bases: 8. The CDR3 is 16 residues long. Germline CDR1 is SEHNR and CDR2 is FQNEAQ (reference sequence). The CDR3 DNA is TGTGCCAGCAGCTTTAGCGGGAGGGCCCTCGGGAATGAGCAGTTCTTC. Translating gives CASSFSGRALGNEQFF.